Shown below are 4 T cell receptor beta chains from a single sample sequenced in a study of blood T cell repertoires in COVID-19. TCRdb's copy holds only in-frame clones and misses some; the assay was immunoSEQ multiplex PCR. The data show about 66,000 clones, with 86% seen just once and roughly 7% held by the top ten. Source material: peripheral blood. These receptors were collected from a man between 45 and 60 years old with active COVID-19.

The chain joins TRBV2 to TRBJ2-7; a possible D gene is TRBD1 (6 bases). Germline-derived CDR1 and CDR2 are SNHLY and FYNNEI. The V gene lost 6 bases and the J gene lost 1 base, with 10 bases spanning the gap. This CDR3 comprises 13 residues. Here the CDR3 DNA reads TGTGCCAGCAGGACAGGATCGTCCTACGAGCAGTACTTC. Amino acids: CASRTGSSYEQYF.

The chain's CDR3 is CASSWGPTGTGELFF. CDR3 sequence (DNA): TGCGCCAGCAGCTGGGGGCCTACCGGCACCGGGGAGCTGTTTTTT. J is TRBJ2-2 and V is TRBV10-1, with a weak D call TRBD1 (6 bases). The germline gives CDR1 WNHNN, CDR2 SYGVQD (reference sequence). V lost 6 bases and J 4 bases, leaving 15 bases between the germline ends. This CDR3 is 15 amino acids long.

The V call is TRBV5-1, the J call TRBJ2-2; unclear D gene. V lost 0 bases to trimming and J lost 2 bases, with 8 bases between them. Germline CDR1 and CDR2: SGHRS and YFSETQ. The CDR3 loop spans 15 amino acids. The CDR3 region is CASSLGGVNTGELFF. The CDR3 DNA reads TGCGCCAGCAGCTTGGGAGGTGTTAACACCGGGGAGCTGTTTTTT.

This chain connects TRBV7-9 to TRBJ1-5, with 8 positions matching TRBD1. Trimming removed 5 bases from V and 4 bases from J; junction bases left unmatched: 7. The CDR3 covers 15 residues. Per germline, CDR1 SEHNR and CDR2 FQNEAQ (reference sequence). The CDR3 DNA sequence: TGTGCCAGCAGCCCGAGTGGGACAGGAAATCAGCCCCAGCATTTT. Amino acid sequence: CASSPSGTGNQPQHF.